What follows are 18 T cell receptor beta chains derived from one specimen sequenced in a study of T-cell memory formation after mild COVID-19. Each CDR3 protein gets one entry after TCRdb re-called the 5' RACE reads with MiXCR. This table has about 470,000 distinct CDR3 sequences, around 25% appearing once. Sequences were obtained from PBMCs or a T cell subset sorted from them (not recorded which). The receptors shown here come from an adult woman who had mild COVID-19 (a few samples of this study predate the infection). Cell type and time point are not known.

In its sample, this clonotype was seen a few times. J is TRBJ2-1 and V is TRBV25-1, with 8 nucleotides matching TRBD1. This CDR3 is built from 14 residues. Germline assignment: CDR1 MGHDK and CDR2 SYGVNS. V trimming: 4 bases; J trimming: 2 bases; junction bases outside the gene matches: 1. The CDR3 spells CASSGTGPYNEQFF. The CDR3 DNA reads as TGTGCCAGCAGTGGGACAGGGCCCTACAATGAGCAGTTCTTC.

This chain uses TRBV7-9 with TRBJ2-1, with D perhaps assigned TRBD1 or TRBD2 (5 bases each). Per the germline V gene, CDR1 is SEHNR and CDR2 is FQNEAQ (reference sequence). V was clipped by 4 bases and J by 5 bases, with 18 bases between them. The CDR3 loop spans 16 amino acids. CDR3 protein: CASSSWSILGDNEQFF. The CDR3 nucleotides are TGTGCCAGCAGCTCGTGGTCAATCCTGGGGGACAATGAGCAGTTCTTC.

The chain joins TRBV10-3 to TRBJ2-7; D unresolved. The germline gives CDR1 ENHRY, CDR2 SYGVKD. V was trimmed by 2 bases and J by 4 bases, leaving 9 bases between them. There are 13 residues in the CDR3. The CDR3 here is CAISESPIYEQYF. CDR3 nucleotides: TGTGCCATCAGTGAGAGCCCCATTTACGAGCAGTACTTC.

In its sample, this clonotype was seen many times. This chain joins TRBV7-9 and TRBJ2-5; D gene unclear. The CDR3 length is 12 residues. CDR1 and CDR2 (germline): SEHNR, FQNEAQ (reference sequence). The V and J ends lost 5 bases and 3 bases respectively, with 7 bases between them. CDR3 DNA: TGTGCCAGCAGCCTCTTTGAAGAGACCCAGTACTTC. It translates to CASSLFEETQYF.

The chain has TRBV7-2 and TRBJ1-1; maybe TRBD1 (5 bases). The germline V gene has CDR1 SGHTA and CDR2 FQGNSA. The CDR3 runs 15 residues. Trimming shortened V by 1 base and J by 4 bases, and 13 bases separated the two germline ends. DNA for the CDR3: TGTGCCAGCAGCTTAGGAAACCCGGGGACCACTGAAGCTTTCTTT. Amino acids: CASSLGNPGTTEAFF.

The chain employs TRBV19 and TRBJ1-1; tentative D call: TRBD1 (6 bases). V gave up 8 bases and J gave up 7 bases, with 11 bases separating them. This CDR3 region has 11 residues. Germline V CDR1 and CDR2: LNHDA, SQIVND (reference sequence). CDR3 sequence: CASVRGSEAFF. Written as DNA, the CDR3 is TGTGCCAGTGTTAGGGGGAGTGAAGCTTTCTTT.

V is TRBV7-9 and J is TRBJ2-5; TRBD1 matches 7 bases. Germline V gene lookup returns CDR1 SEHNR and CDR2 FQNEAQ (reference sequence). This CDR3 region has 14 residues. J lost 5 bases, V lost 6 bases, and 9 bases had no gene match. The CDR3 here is CASSRTGNSETQYF. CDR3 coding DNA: TGTGCCAGCAGTCGGACAGGAAATTCGGAGACCCAGTACTTC.

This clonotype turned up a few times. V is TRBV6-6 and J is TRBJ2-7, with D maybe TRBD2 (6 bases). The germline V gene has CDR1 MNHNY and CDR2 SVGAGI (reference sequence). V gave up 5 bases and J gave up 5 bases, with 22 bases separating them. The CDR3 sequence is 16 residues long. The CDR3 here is CASSSLGQGSGDEQYF. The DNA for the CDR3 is TGTGCCAGCAGTAGTTTAGGACAAGGATCGGGGGACGAGCAGTACTTC.

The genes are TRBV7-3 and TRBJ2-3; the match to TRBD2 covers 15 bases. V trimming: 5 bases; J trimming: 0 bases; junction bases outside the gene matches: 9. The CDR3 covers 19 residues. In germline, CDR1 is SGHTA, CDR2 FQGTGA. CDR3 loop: CASSPRTSGGDSSTDTQYF. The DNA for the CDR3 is TGTGCCAGCAGCCCCCGGACTAGCGGGGGGGATTCTAGCACAGATACGCAGTATTTT.

The CDR3 DNA is TGCAGCGTCGGGGGGACTAGCGGTTCCTACGAGCAGTACTTC. Amino acids: CSVGGTSGSYEQYF. V usage is TRBV29-1 and J usage is TRBJ2-7; 11 nucleotides match TRBD2. From germline, CDR1 is SQVTM and CDR2 ANQGSEA. The CDR3 runs 14 residues. The V and J ends lost 6 bases and 1 base, in that order; junction bases with no gene match: 5.

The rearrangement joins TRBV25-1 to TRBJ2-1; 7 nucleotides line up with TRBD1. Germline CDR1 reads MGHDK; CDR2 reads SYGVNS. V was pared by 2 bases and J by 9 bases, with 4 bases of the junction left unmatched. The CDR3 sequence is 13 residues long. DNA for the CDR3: TGTGCCAGCAGTGAAAGAGGGGGCAGTGAGCAGTTCTTC. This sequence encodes CASSERGGSEQFF. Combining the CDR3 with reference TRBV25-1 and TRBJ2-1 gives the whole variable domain EADIYQTPRYLVIGTGKKITLECSQTMGHDKMYWYQQDPGMELHLIHYSYGVNSTEKGDLSSESTVSRIRTEHFPLTLESARPSHTSQYLCASSERGGSEQFFGPGTRLTVL.

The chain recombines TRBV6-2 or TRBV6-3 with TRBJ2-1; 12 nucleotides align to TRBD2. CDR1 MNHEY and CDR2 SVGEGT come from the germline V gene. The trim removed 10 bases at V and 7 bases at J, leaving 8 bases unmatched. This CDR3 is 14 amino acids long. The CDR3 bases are TGTGCCATCACCCCGACTAGCGGGAGTAATGAGCAGTTCTTC. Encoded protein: CAITPTSGSNEQFF.

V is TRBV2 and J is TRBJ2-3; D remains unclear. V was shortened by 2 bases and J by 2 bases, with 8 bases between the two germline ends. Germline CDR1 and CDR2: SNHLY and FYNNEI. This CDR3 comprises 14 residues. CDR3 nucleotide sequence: TGTGCCAGCAGTGAAATCCAGGCCACAGATACGCAGTATTTT. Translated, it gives CASSEIQATDTQYF.

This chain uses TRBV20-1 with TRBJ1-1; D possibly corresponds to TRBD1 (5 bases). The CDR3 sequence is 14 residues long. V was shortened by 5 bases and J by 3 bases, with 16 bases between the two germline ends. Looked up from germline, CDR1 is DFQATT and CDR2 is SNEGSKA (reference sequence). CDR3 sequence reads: CSASFVGDHTEAFF. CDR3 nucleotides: TGCAGTGCTTCCTTTGTGGGGGATCACACTGAAGCTTTCTTT.

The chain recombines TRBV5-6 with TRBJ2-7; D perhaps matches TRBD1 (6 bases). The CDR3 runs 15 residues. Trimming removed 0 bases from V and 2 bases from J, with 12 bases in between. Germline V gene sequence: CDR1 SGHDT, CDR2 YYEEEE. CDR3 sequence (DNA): TGTGCCAGCAGCTTGGGGACAGCCCTGACCTACGAGCAGTACTTC. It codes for CASSLGTALTYEQYF.

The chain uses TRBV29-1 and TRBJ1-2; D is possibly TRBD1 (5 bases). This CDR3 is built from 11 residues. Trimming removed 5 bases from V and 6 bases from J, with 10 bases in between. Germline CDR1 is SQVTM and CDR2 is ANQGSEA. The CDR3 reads CSVRAGDGYTF. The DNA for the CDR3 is TGCAGCGTTCGGGCGGGGGATGGCTACACCTTC. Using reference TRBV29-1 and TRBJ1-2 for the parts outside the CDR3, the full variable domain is SAVISQKPSRDICQRGTSLTIQCQVDSQVTMMFWYRQQPGQSLTLIATANQGSEATYESGFVIDKFPISRPNLTFSTLTVSNMSPEDSSIYLCSVRAGDGYTFGSGTRLTVV.

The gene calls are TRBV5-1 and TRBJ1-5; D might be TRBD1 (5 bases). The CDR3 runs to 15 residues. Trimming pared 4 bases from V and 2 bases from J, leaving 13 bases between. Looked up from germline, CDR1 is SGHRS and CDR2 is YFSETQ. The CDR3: CASSPDGGGNQPQHF. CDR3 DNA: TGCGCCAGCAGCCCGGACGGAGGGGGCAATCAGCCCCAGCATTTT.

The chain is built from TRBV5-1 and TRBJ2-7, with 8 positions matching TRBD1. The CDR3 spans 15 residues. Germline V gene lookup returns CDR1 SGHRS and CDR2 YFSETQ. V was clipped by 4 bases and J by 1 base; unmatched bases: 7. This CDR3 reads CASSQGAAGSYEQYF. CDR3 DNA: TGCGCCAGCAGCCAGGGGGCGGCGGGATCCTACGAGCAGTACTTC.